These T cell receptor beta chains were read from a single sample in a study of blood T cells in healthy people across ages. Each CDR3 protein is one row after TCRdb ran MiXCR on the 5' RACE reads. The data contain around 800,000 distinct CDR3 sequences, roughly 24% of them singletons. This sample also appeared in a second study, on T cells of mothers and their children.

The sample taken for sequencing was blood. Receptors originate from a boy younger than 18 in good health. Both conserved end residues are part of each CDR3. The order of the fields is CDR3 length, D gene, V gene, J gene, clone size, CDR3 DNA, CDR3 protein. D genes are given only for firm matches. Only part of the rows carry a size: once, few, many, or a class if the clone is expanded.

14	-	TRBV5-5	TRBJ2-6	-	TGTGCCAGCAGCTCCCACTCTGGGGCCAACGTCCTGCCTTTC	CASSSHSGANVLPF
15	-	TRBV5-5	TRBJ2-3	few	TGTGCCAGCACCAAGACAGCAACGATCACAGATACGCAGTATTTT	CASTKTATITDTQYF
16	-	TRBV5-1	TRBJ2-2	-	TGCGCCAGCAGCCCTCTGGGGGGGCAAGTCACCGGGGAGCTGTTTTTT	CASSPLGGQVTGELFF
14	TRBD2	TRBV24-1	TRBJ2-5	-	TGTGCCACCAGTGACCAGACTAGCGGGGTGTCCCAGTACTTC	CATSDQTSGVSQYF
11	-	TRBV12-3/TRBV12-4	TRBJ1-1	few	TGTGCCAGCAGTGCGACAAGTGAAGCTTTCTTT	CASSATSEAFF
14	TRBD2	TRBV5-4	TRBJ2-5	few	TGTGCCAGCAGCCACCGGCGGGGGGACGAGACCCAGTACTTC	CASSHRRGDETQYF
13	-	TRBV5-1	TRBJ2-5	-	TGCGCCAGCAGCTTTCCGGCGGGGAAGACCCAGTACTTC	CASSFPAGKTQYF
13	-	TRBV29-1	TRBJ2-5	many	TGCAGCGCGAGACAGGGAGGGGGAGAGACCCAGTACTTC	CSARQGGGETQYF
13	-	TRBV13	TRBJ1-4	few	TGTGCCAGCAGCTTGACAGCCCGGGAAAAACTGTTTTTT	CASSLTAREKLFF
13	-	TRBV10-3	TRBJ2-4	few	TGTGCCAAACCTTGGTTGGACAAAAACATTCAGTACTTC	CAKPWLDKNIQYF
18	-	TRBV10-2	TRBJ1-1	few	TGCGCCAGCAGTGAAGTCGGGGTTTGGGGACGAACGGACACTGAAGCTTTCTTT	CASSEVGVWGRTDTEAFF
15	-	TRBV11-2	TRBJ2-3	-	TGTGCCAGCAGCTTCGCCCTTTCTAGCACAGATACGCAGTATTTT	CASSFALSSTDTQYF
14	TRBD1	TRBV7-9	TRBJ2-7	few	TGTGCCAGCAGCGAGGACAGGGTCTACTACGAGCAGTACTTC	CASSEDRVYYEQYF
15	-	TRBV9	TRBJ2-2	few	TGTGCCAGCAGCGTGGAGCGAGGGTACACCGGGGAGCTGTTTTTT	CASSVERGYTGELFF
15	TRBD1	TRBV11-2	TRBJ1-4	once	TGTGCCAGCAGCTTCGACAACAGGGGAGGTGAAAAACTGTTTTTT	CASSFDNRGGEKLFF
16	-	TRBV30	TRBJ2-7	-	TGTGCCTCTGACGCCTACACAGGGTACCTTACCTACGAGCAGTACTTC	CASDAYTGYLTYEQYF
13	-	TRBV7-2	TRBJ1-2	-	TGTGCCAGCAGCTTCACAGGGAACCATGGCTACACCTTC	CASSFTGNHGYTF
12	-	TRBV12-5	TRBJ1-2	-	TGTGCTAGTGGTTCTGTTGGGGACGGCTACACCTTC	CASGSVGDGYTF
13	TRBD2	TRBV30	TRBJ2-5	few	TGTGCCTGGAGGGGAGCGGGGCTGGAGACCCAGTACTTC	CAWRGAGLETQYF
16	-	TRBV19	TRBJ2-4	few	TGTGCCAGTAGTCGCACTCCGGGGAGCGCCAAAAACATTCAGTACTTC	CASSRTPGSAKNIQYF
17	TRBD2	TRBV20-1	TRBJ2-3	-	TGCAGTGCTCCTCCGAGCGGGGGAAGCCAGAGGACAGATACGCAGTATTTT	CSAPPSGGSQRTDTQYF
13	-	TRBV6-5	TRBJ2-1	few	TGTGCCAGCAGTTATGGGGAGGCCAGTGAGCAGTTCTTC	CASSYGEASEQFF
12	TRBD2	TRBV20-1	TRBJ2-7	-	TGCAGTGCTCGGACTAGCGTTTACGAGCAGTACTTC	CSARTSVYEQYF
16	-	TRBV4-1	TRBJ1-4	few	TGCGCCAGCAGCCAAGAAGAAGGGACCAGGGCTGAAAAACTGTTTTTT	CASSQEEGTRAEKLFF
13	TRBD2	TRBV2	TRBJ2-5	few	TGTGCCAGCAGGCCCGGGACTAGAGAGACCCAGTACTTC	CASRPGTRETQYF
15	-	TRBV5-1	TRBJ2-6	few	TGCGCCAGCAGCTCGACAATCTCTGGGGCCAACGTCCTGACTTTC	CASSSTISGANVLTF
12	-	TRBV7-8	TRBJ2-3	-	TGTGCCGGCAGCCTTAACACAGATACGCAGTATTTT	CAGSLNTDTQYF
14	TRBD2	TRBV12-3/TRBV12-4	TRBJ2-5	-	TGTGCCAGCAGCAGGCGGGGGGGCGACGAGACCCAGTACTTC	CASSRRGGDETQYF
13	TRBD1	TRBV27	TRBJ2-4	few	TGTGCCAGCAGTTGGACAGGTGGTGACATTCAGTACTTC	CASSWTGGDIQYF
15	-	TRBV7-9	TRBJ1-2	-	TGTGCCAGCACCGAGTTAACGGGGACTAACTATGGCTACACCTTC	CASTELTGTNYGYTF
12	TRBD2	TRBV30	TRBJ2-3	few	TGTGCCCACGGGAGGAGCACAGATACGCAGTATTTT	CAHGRSTDTQYF
15	TRBD1	TRBV12-3/TRBV12-4	TRBJ2-5	-	TGTGCCAGCAGGCCAGACAGGGCGCTGGGAGAGACCCAGTACTTC	CASRPDRALGETQYF
17	-	TRBV28	TRBJ2-3	few	TGTGCCAGCAGTTTACCCTCAACGTCAAACAGTATAGATACGCAGTATTTT	CASSLPSTSNSIDTQYF
13	-	TRBV7-9	TRBJ2-7	few	TGCGCCAGCAGCTTACAGCTTAAGAGCGAGCAGTACTTC	CASSLQLKSEQYF
17	-	TRBV29-1	TRBJ1-1	-	TGCAGCGTCCTACCTGACAGGTCGCCCCTCCTGAACACTGAAGCTTTCTTT	CSVLPDRSPLLNTEAFF
15	-	TRBV12-3/TRBV12-4	TRBJ2-5	few	TGTGCCAGCAGTTACACCCAGGGTTTGGGGGAGACCCAGTACTTC	CASSYTQGLGETQYF
16	TRBD2	TRBV4-1	TRBJ2-3	-	TGCGCCAGCAGGATGGTGGGGCTAGCGGGGGCAGATACGCAGTATTTT	CASRMVGLAGADTQYF
11	-	TRBV20-1	TRBJ2-3	-	TGCAGTGCCCCGGTGTTAGATACGCAGTATTTT	CSAPVLDTQYF
13	-	TRBV2	TRBJ1-5	-	TGTGCCAGCAGGACGGATCTCAATCAGCCCCAGCATTTT	CASRTDLNQPQHF
14	TRBD1	TRBV20-1	TRBJ2-5	-	TGCAGTGCTAGAAGACAGGGGGGTTTAGAGACCCAGTACTTC	CSARRQGGLETQYF
16	TRBD2	TRBV5-1	TRBJ2-2	-	TGCGCCAGCAGCTCCTCGGGAGGGCGGAACACCGGGGAGCTGTTTTTT	CASSSSGGRNTGELFF
13	-	TRBV20-1	TRBJ1-4	-	TGCAGTGCCCAAACAGGGTCGAGCGAAAAACTGTTTTTT	CSAQTGSSEKLFF
16	-	TRBV10-1	TRBJ2-7	few	TGCGCCACTACATCGTCAAGGGGAAGGATGGCTTACGAGCAGTACTTC	CATTSSRGRMAYEQYF
14	-	TRBV5-1	TRBJ2-1	-	TGCGCCAGCAGCACATCCAGCTCCTACAATGAGCAGTTCTTC	CASSTSSSYNEQFF
17	-	TRBV12-1	TRBJ2-7	-	TGTGCCAGCAGCTTTGCGCAAACTAGCGGGGATACCTACGAGCAGTACTTC	CASSFAQTSGDTYEQYF
15	TRBD2	TRBV6-5	TRBJ2-2	-	TGTGCCAGCAGTTCTAGCGGGGCGAACACCGGGGAGCTGTTTTTT	CASSSSGANTGELFF
15	TRBD2	TRBV10-3	TRBJ2-5	few	TGTGCCATCAGTGAGCCACTAGCGGATCAAGAGACCCAGTACTTC	CAISEPLADQETQYF
15	-	TRBV5-1	TRBJ1-2	once	TGCGCCAGCAGGATGGGACCAGCCGAAATGGTTGGCTACACCTTC	CASRMGPAEMVGYTF
16	TRBD1	TRBV5-1	TRBJ2-3	-	TGCGCCGGCACCATACAGACAGGGGGTTCCACAGATACGCAGTATTTT	CAGTIQTGGSTDTQYF
17	-	TRBV9	TRBJ1-3	-	TGTGCCAGCAGCGCCTTGGTAAACAGTGGCTCTGGAAACGCCATACATTTT	CASSALVNSGSGNAIHF
13	-	TRBV29-1	TRBJ1-4	few	TGCAGCGTTGTTTCCGAAACTAATGAAAAACTGTTTTTT	CSVVSETNEKLFF
15	-	TRBV5-1	TRBJ2-3	-	TGCGCCAGCAGCCCAGCCACGGGGGGCACAGATACGCAGTATTTT	CASSPATGGTDTQYF